A selection of T cell receptor beta chains follows, all from one sample in a study of shared clonotypes between healthy human individuals. Profiling relied on immunoSEQ multiplex PCR, and the TCRdb table lists in-frame clones only, not all of them. The profile shows approximately 1,000,000 clones, 60% to 85% of them singletons. The sample was memory CD4+ T cells from PBMCs. Source of these receptors: a man aged 18 to 30 in good health. Some clones in this sample may be carry-over from other donors' samples. CDR3s include the opening cysteine and the closing phenylalanine or tryptophan. A D gene is named only where the DNA matches it firmly. The size entry is marked missing in some rows and otherwise reads once, few, many or a size class.

cdr3_nt: TGTGCCAGCAGTCTTGGACTGATAATGAGCACTGAAGCTTTCTTT; cdr3_aa: CASSLGLIMSTEAFF; clone_size: -; j_call: TRBJ1-1; v_call: TRBV7-9; d_call: -
cdr3_nt: TGTGCCAGCAACGCACAGGGACAGGGGTCCAACTATGGCTACACCTTC; cdr3_aa: CASNAQGQGSNYGYTF; clone_size: -; j_call: TRBJ1-2; v_call: TRBV2; d_call: TRBD1
cdr3_nt: TGTGCCAGCAGTCCCCTCCCGGAAGGCTACACCTTC; cdr3_aa: CASSPLPEGYTF; clone_size: -; j_call: TRBJ1-2; v_call: TRBV28; d_call: -
cdr3_nt: TGTGCTAGTGGCTCGCAAGACAGGGTATCTGGAAACACCATATATTTT; cdr3_aa: CASGSQDRVSGNTIYF; clone_size: -; j_call: TRBJ1-3; v_call: TRBV12-5; d_call: TRBD1
cdr3_nt: TGTGCCAGCAGCTTAGCCCTAGTAGAGACCTACGAGCAGTACTTC; cdr3_aa: CASSLALVETYEQYF; clone_size: -; j_call: TRBJ2-7; v_call: TRBV7-2; d_call: -
cdr3_nt: TGCGCCAGCAGCCATCGGGACTCCTACGAGCAGTACTTC; cdr3_aa: CASSHRDSYEQYF; clone_size: -; j_call: TRBJ2-7; v_call: TRBV4-1; d_call: -
cdr3_nt: TGCGCCAGCAGCTTGAGAGTAGTTGAGAACACCGGGGAGCTGTTTTTT; cdr3_aa: CASSLRVVENTGELFF; clone_size: -; j_call: TRBJ2-2; v_call: TRBV5-1; d_call: -
cdr3_nt: TGTGCCAGCAGCGGCAGCCGGCGGGACGAGCGACAGGGACTCCCAGCTTTCTTT; cdr3_aa: CASSGSRRDERQGLPAFF; clone_size: -; j_call: TRBJ1-1; v_call: TRBV9; d_call: TRBD1
cdr3_nt: TGTGCCAGCAGCTTAGGGACTAATGAAAAACTGTTTTTT; cdr3_aa: CASSLGTNEKLFF; clone_size: few; j_call: TRBJ1-4; v_call: TRBV11-2; d_call: -
cdr3_nt: TGTGCCAGCAACTGGAGACAGGGCGACGATGAGCAGTTCTTC; cdr3_aa: CASNWRQGDDEQFF; clone_size: -; j_call: TRBJ2-1; v_call: TRBV2; d_call: TRBD1
cdr3_nt: TGCAGCGTTGAAGGGACAGGAAGGACTGAAGCTTTCTTT; cdr3_aa: CSVEGTGRTEAFF; clone_size: few; j_call: TRBJ1-1; v_call: TRBV29-1; d_call: TRBD1
cdr3_nt: TGTGCCAGCAGCCCCACGCGGACTAAGCTGGGGAATGAGCAGTTCTTC; cdr3_aa: CASSPTRTKLGNEQFF; clone_size: -; j_call: TRBJ2-1; v_call: TRBV11-1; d_call: -